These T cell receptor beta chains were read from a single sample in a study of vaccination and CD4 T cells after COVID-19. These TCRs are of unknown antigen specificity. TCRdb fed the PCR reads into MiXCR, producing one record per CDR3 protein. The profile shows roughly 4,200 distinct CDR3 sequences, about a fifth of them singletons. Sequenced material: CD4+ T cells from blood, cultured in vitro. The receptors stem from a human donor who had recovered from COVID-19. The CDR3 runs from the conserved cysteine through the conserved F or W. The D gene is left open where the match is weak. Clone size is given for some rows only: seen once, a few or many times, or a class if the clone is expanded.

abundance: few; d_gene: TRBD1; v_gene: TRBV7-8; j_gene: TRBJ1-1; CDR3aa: CASSRQGWDTEAFF; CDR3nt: TGTGCCAGCAGCCGACAGGGGTGGGACACTGAAGCTTTCTTT
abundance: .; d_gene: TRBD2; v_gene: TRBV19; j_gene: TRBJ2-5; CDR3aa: CASSPRTSGVGETQYF; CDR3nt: TGTGCCAGTAGTCCCCGGACTAGCGGGGTAGGTGAGACCCAGTACTTC
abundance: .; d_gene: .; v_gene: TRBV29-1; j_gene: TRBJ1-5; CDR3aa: CSVGGVKQPQHF; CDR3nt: TGCAGCGTTGGGGGGGTTAAACAGCCCCAGCATTTT
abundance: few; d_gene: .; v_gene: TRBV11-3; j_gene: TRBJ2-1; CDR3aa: CASSLEGEYEQFF; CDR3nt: TGTGCCAGCAGCTTAGAAGGCGAATATGAGCAGTTCTTC
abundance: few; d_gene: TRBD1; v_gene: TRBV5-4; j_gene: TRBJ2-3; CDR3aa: CASSLGQGMYTQYF; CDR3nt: TGTGCCAGCAGCTTAGGACAGGGGATGTATACGCAGTATTTT
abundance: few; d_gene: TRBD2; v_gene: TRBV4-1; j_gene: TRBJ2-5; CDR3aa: CASSQEGLGFQETQYF; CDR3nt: TGCGCCAGCAGCCAAGAGGGACTAGGTTTCCAAGAGACCCAGTACTTC
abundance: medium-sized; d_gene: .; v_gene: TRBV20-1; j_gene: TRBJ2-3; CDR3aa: CSAPPGTDTQYF; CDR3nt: TGCAGTGCCCCCCCCGGCACAGATACGCAGTATTTT
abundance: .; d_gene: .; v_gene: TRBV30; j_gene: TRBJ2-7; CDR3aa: CAWPEVPTGRSSYEQYF; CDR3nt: TGTGCCTGGCCTGAAGTCCCCACAGGGAGGAGCTCCTACGAGCAGTACTTC
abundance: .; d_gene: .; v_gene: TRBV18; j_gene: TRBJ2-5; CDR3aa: CASSPNSEETQYF; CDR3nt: TGTGCCAGCTCACCCAACTCAGAAGAGACCCAGTACTTC
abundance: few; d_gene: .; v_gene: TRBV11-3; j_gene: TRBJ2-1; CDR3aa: CASSLNLRNEQFF; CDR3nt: TGTGCCAGCAGCTTGAACTTGAGGAATGAGCAGTTCTTC
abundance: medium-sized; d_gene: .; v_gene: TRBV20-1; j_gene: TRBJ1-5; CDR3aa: CSAGRTIYSNQPQHF; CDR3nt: TGCAGTGCAGGGCGGACCATATATAGCAATCAGCCCCAGCATTTT
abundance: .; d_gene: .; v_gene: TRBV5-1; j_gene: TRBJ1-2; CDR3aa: CASSPRVGAGYGYTF; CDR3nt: TGCGCCAGCAGCCCTCGAGTGGGGGCAGGTTATGGCTACACCTTC
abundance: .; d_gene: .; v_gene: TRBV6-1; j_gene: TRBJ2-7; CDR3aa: CASRQGAAEQYF; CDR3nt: TGTGCCAGCAGACAGGGTGCCGCCGAGCAGTACTTC
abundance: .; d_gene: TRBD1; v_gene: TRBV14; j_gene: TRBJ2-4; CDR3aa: CASSPFPDRPNDIQYF; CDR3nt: TGTGCCAGCAGCCCATTTCCGGACAGGCCCAACGACATTCAGTACTTC
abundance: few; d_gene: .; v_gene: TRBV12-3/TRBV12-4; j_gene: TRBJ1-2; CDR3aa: CASRSTSNYGYTF; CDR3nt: TGTGCCAGCAGGTCGACATCTAACTATGGCTACACCTTC
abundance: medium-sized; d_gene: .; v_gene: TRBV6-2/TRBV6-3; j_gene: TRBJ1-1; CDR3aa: CASRSTGNTEAFF; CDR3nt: TGTGCCAGCAGGTCGACAGGAAACACTGAAGCTTTCTTT
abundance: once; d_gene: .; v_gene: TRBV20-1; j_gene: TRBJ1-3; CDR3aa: CSASVGSGNTIYF; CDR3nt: TGCAGTGCTAGTGTTGGCTCTGGAAACACCATATATTTT
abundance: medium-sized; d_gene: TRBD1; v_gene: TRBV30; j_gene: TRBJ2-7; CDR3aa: CAWSGDRPYEQYF; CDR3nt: TGTGCCTGGAGTGGGGACAGACCCTACGAGCAGTACTTC
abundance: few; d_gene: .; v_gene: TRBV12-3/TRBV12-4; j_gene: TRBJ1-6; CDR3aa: CASSLFSANSPLHF; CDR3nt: TGTGCCAGCAGTTTGTTCTCGGCTAATTCACCCCTCCACTTT
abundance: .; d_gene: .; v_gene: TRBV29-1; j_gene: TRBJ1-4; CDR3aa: CSVNTGRGSTNEKLFF; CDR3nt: TGCAGCGTCAATACAGGGAGGGGATCAACTAATGAAAAACTGTTTTTT
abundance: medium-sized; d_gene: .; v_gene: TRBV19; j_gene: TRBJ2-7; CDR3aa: CASSRDLYEQYF; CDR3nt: TGTGCCAGTAGTAGGGACCTCTACGAGCAGTACTTC
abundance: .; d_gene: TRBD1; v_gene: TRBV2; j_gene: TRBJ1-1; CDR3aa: CASSEALGGGSTEAFF; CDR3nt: TGTGCCAGCAGTGAAGCGCTTGGAGGGGGCAGCACTGAAGCTTTCTTT
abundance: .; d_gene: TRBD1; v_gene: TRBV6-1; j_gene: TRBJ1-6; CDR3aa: CASSRTGGSSPLDF; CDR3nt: TGTGCCAGCAGCCGGACAGGAGGGAGTTCACCCCTCGACTTT
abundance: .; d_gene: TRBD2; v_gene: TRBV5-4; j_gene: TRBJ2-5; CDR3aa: CASSPGGTGRYLAQYF; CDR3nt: TGTGCCAGCAGCCCGGGGGGGACCGGGAGGTATTTGGCCCAGTACTTC
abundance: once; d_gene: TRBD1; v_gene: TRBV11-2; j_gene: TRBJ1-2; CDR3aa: CASSPGDRWDLNNNGYTF; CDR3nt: TGTGCCAGCAGCCCTGGGGACAGGTGGGACTTGAATAACAATGGCTACACCTTC
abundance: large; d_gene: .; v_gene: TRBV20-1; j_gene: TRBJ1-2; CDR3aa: CSAWSYGYTF; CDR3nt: TGCAGTGCTTGGAGCTATGGCTACACCTTC
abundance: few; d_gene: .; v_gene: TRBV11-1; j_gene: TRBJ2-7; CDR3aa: CASSLDPDQRHYEQYF; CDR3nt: TGTGCCAGCAGCTTAGACCCGGACCAGAGACACTACGAGCAGTACTTC
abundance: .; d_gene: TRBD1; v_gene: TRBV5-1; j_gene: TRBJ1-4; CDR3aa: CASTLRGGTTNEKLFF; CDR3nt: TGCGCCAGCACCCTCAGGGGGGGTACAACTAATGAAAAACTGTTTTTT
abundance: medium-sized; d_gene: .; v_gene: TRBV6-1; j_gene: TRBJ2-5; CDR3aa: CATDFQTHPGRETQYF; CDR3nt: TGTGCCACCGACTTTCAGACCCACCCCGGGCGAGAGACCCAGTACTTC
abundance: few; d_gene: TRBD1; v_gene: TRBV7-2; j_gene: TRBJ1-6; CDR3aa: CASSPDRGGYSPLHF; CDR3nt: TGTGCCAGCAGCCCAGACAGGGGAGGGTATTCACCCCTCCACTTT
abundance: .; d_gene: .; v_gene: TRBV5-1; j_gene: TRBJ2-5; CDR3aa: CASSPGTVQETQYF; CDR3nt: TGCGCCAGCAGCCCGGGGACGGTTCAAGAGACCCAGTACTTC
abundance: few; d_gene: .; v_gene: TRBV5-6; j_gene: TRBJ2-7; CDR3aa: CASSPTLGISYEQYF; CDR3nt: TGTGCCAGCAGCCCTACCCTGGGCATCTCCTACGAGCAGTACTTC
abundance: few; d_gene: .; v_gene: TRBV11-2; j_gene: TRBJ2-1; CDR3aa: CASATSGLKGFF; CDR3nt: TGTGCCAGCGCTACTTCTGGCCTCAAAGGTTTCTTC
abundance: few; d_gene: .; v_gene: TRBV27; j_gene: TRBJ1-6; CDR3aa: CASSPLGENSPLHF; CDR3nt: TGTGCCAGCAGTCCCCTAGGAGAGAATTCACCCCTCCACTTT
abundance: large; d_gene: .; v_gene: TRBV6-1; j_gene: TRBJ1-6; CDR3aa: CASKGPTGVNSPLHF; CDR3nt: TGTGCCAGCAAGGGTCCCACAGGAGTGAATTCACCCCTCCACTTT
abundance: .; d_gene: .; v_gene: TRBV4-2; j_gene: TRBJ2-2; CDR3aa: CASSQYGVRTGELFF; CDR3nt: TGTGCCAGCAGCCAATACGGGGTTAGGACCGGGGAGCTGTTTTTT
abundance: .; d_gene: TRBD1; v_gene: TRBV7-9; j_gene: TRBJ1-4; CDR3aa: CASSPRWDRDGEKLFF; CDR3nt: TGTGCCAGCAGCCCCCGGTGGGACAGGGACGGGGAAAAACTGTTTTTT
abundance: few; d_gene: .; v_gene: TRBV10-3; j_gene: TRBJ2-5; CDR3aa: CAISDGPQETQYF; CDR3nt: TGTGCCATCAGTGATGGACCCCAAGAGACCCAGTACTTC
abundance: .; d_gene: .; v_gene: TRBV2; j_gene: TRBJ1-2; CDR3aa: CASSEWGDSSYGYTF; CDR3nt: TGTGCCAGCAGTGAATGGGGGGACTCAAGCTATGGCTACACCTTC
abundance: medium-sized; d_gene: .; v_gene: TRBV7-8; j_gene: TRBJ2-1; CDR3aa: CASSLPFLSEQFF; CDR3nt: TGTGCCAGCAGCCTCCCTTTTCTCTCTGAGCAGTTCTTC
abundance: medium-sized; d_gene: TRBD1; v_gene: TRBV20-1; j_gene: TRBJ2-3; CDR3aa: CSAPTGSDTQYF; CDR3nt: TGCAGTGCCCCGACAGGGTCAGATACGCAGTATTTT
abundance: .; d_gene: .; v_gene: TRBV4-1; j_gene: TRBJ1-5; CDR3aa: CASSQDLDSISNQPQHF; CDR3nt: TGCGCCAGCAGCCAAGATCTTGATAGTATCAGCAATCAGCCCCAGCATTTT
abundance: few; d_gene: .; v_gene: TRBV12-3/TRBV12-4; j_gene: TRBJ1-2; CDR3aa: CASRGARSYGYTF; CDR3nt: TGTGCCAGCAGAGGTGCCAGAAGTTATGGCTACACCTTC
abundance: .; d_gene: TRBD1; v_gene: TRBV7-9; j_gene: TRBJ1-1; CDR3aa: CASSLVGATGQGHTEAFF; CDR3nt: TGTGCCAGCAGCTTAGTAGGGGCCACGGGACAGGGGCACACTGAAGCTTTCTTT
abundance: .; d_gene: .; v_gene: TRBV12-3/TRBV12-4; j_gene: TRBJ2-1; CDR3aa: CASSFGARYNEQFF; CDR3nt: TGTGCCAGCAGTTTTGGGGCTCGGTACAATGAGCAGTTCTTC
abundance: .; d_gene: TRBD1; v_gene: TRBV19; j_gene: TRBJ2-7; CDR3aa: CASSIDRGHYEQYF; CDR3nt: TGTGCCAGTAGTATCGACAGGGGGCACTACGAGCAGTACTTC
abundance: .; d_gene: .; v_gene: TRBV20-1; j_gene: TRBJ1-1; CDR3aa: CSARAVIIFTEAFF; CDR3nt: TGCAGTGCTAGAGCGGTGATCATTTTTACTGAAGCTTTCTTT
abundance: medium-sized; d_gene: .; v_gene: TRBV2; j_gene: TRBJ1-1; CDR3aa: CASSVVTDTEAFF; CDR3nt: TGTGCCAGCAGTGTGGTTACTGACACTGAAGCTTTCTTT
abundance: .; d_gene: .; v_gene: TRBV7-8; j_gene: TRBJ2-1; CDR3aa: CASSLYVRWAHNEQFF; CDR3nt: TGTGCCAGCAGCTTATACGTCCGTTGGGCTCACAATGAGCAGTTCTTC
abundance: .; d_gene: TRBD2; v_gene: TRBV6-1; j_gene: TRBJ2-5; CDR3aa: CASSEPGLAQETQYF; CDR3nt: TGTGCCAGCAGTGAGCCCGGACTAGCCCAAGAGACCCAGTACTTC
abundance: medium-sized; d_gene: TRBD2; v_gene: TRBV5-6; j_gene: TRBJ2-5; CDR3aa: CASSQLAGGQETQYF; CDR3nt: TGTGCCAGCAGCCAACTAGCGGGGGGCCAAGAGACCCAGTACTTC
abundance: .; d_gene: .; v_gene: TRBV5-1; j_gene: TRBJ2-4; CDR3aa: CASSPGPQLAKNIQYF; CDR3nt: TGCGCCAGCAGCCCCGGGCCCCAGCTAGCCAAAAACATTCAGTACTTC
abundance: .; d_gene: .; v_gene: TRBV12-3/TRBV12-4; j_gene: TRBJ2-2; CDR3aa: CASSLLPNTGELFF; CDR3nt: TGTGCCAGCAGTTTACTCCCCAACACCGGGGAGCTGTTTTTT
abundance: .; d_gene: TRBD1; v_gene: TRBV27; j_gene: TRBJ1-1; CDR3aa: CASSRPGTGYGTEAFF; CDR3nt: TGTGCCAGCAGTCGTCCCGGGACAGGGTACGGAACTGAAGCTTTCTTT
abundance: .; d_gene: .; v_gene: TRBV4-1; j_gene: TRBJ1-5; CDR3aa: CASSQGEGQPQHF; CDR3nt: TGCGCCAGCAGCCAAGGGGAGGGGCAACCCCAGCATTTT